The 29 T cell receptor beta chains listed next were all sequenced from one sample in a study of blood T cell repertoires in COVID-19. Produced via immunoSEQ multiplex PCR; TCRdb's table is partial and in-frame only. The sample carries roughly 180,000 clones, approximately 82% recorded once. The sample comprised peripheral blood. The receptors originated from a woman over 75 with active or convalescent COVID-19.

This chain joins TRBV12-3 or TRBV12-4 and TRBJ2-7; 7 bases line up with TRBD1. The CDR3 is made up of 13 amino acids. The V gene end was trimmed by 4 bases and the J gene end by 0 bases; junction bases not matched to a gene: 0. The CDR3 region is CASSWTGSYEQYF. In DNA form, the CDR3 reads TGTGCCAGCAGTTGGACAGGCTCCTACGAGCAGTACTTC.

The rearrangement joins TRBV7-9 to TRBJ2-7; 13 bases fit TRBD2. With 4 bases clipped from V and 4 bases from J, the junction kept 4 bases outside the gene matches. Germline CDR1 is SEHNR and CDR2 is FQNEAQ (reference sequence). The length of the CDR3 is 15 residues. CDR3 DNA sequence: TGTGCCAGCAGCTGGACTAGCGGGAGAGGGTACGAGCAGTACTTC. It specifies CASSWTSGRGYEQYF.

This rearrangement joins TRBV7-9 to TRBJ1-4; no clear D gene. Germline assignment: CDR1 SEHNR and CDR2 FQNEAQ (reference sequence). V lost 7 bases, J lost 7 bases, and 16 bases lay in between. CDR3 length: 14 residues. DNA for the CDR3: TGTGCCAGCATCCCAGATGGACTAGGTGAAAAACTGTTTTTT. Translation gives CASIPDGLGEKLFF.

The V and J genes are TRBV6-4 and TRBJ1-1; D gene uncertain. Germline CDR1 and CDR2: MRHNA and SNTAGT. The CDR3 is 13 amino acids. With 3 bases removed from V and 4 bases from J, the gap between germline ends came to 9 bases. The CDR3 spells CASSEHRATEAFF. The CDR3 region has the DNA TGTGCCAGCAGTGAACACAGAGCCACTGAAGCTTTCTTT.

This chain joins TRBV29-1 and TRBJ2-7, with a tentative D call TRBD1 (6 bases). Trimming stripped 7 bases from V and 2 bases from J, with 12 bases between. Per germline, CDR1 SQVTM and CDR2 ANQGSEA. The CDR3 is made up of 12 amino acids. CDR3 in DNA: TGCAGCGCCCGGGACACCACCTACGAGCAGTACTTC. Amino acid sequence: CSARDTTYEQYF.

This sequence joins TRBV6-5 and TRBJ1-5; D unresolved. This CDR3 region has 14 residues. CDR1 is MNHEY, CDR2 SVGAGI, per germline. The V end lost 8 bases, the J end lost 6 bases, and 17 bases lay between the germline ends. CDR3 residues: CASSGRLGTQPQHF. The CDR3 DNA reads TGTGCCAGCTCCGGCAGGTTAGGCACTCAGCCCCAGCATTTT.

This chain connects TRBV3-1 (or the pseudogene TRBV3-2) to TRBJ1-2, with no clear D. The germline V and J ends were trimmed by 0 bases and 8 bases, with 13 bases remaining between them. CDR1 is LGHDT, CDR2 YNNKEL, per germline (reference sequence). The CDR3 covers 14 residues. The CDR3 DNA reads TGTGCCAGCAGCCAAGAGGCTCTTGAGGGAGGCTACACCTTC. This translates into CASSQEALEGGYTF.

In DNA form, the CDR3 reads TGTGCCAGCAGCTTGGGCCGGGAGGGTGACAAAAATGAGCAGTTCTTC. Translating gives CASSLGREGDKNEQFF. The chain carries TRBV5-8 and TRBJ2-1; 8 bases are a match to TRBD2. CDR3 size: 16 residues. Germline-derived CDR1 and CDR2 are SGHTS and YDEGEE. V was clipped by 0 bases and J by 7 bases; unmatched bases: 9.

The chain employs TRBV5-6 and TRBJ1-2, with a possible D match to TRBD1 (6 bases). CDR1 and CDR2 (germline): SGHDT, YYEEEE. V gave up 1 base and J gave up 3 bases, with 16 bases separating them. This CDR3 comprises 16 residues. The CDR3 coding sequence is TGTGCCAGCAGCTTGAGGAGAACAGGGAACTACTATGGCTACACCTTC. Its translation is CASSLRRTGNYYGYTF.

The chain recombines TRBV5-6 with TRBJ1-1; tentative D call: TRBD1 (5 bases). V was clipped by 7 bases and J by 0 bases, with 19 bases between them. Per germline, CDR1 SGHDT and CDR2 YYEEEE. The CDR3 is 16 amino acids. CDR3 bases: TGTGCCAGCCGGGACCGCCGGCGGGGAGTGAACACTGAAGCTTTCTTT. The encoded protein is CASRDRRRGVNTEAFF.

This clone came up once. The chain links TRBV19 to TRBJ1-5; maybe TRBD1 (5 bases). This CDR3 is 14 amino acids long. CDR1 LNHDA and CDR2 SQIVND come from the germline V gene (reference sequence). V was trimmed by 7 bases and J by 9 bases, leaving 19 bases between them. CDR3 in amino acids: CASISVAGRWPQHF. DNA of the CDR3: TGTGCCAGTATTAGCGTCGCGGGACGCTGGCCCCAGCATTTT.

The chain combines TRBV6-5 with TRBJ2-1; 7 bases agree with TRBD1. Trimming cost V 0 bases and J 7 bases; bases outside gene matches: 9. The CDR3 is 16 residues long. Germline V gene sequence: CDR1 MNHEY, CDR2 SVGAGI. The CDR3 spells CASSYSKTGQGNEQFF. Here the CDR3 DNA reads TGTGCCAGCAGTTACTCGAAGACAGGGCAAGGGAATGAGCAGTTCTTC.

In its sample, this clone was seen once. The chain links TRBV7-2 to TRBJ2-1; no firm D call. V was clipped by 1 base and J by 6 bases, with 7 bases between them. This CDR3 is 13 amino acids long. Per the germline V gene, CDR1 is SGHTA and CDR2 is FQGNSA. CDR3 sequence reads: CASSLDFRNEQFF. CDR3 bases: TGTGCCAGCAGCTTAGACTTCCGCAATGAGCAGTTCTTC.

This clone has only one observation. V usage is TRBV27 and J usage is TRBJ2-1, with 7 bases matching TRBD1. Germline CDR1 MNHEY, CDR2 SMNVEV (reference sequence). This CDR3 has 13 amino acids. V lost 3 bases to trimming and J lost 6 bases; unmatched junction nucleotides: 2. DNA for the CDR3: TGTGCCAGCAGTTTCGACAGGGTCAATGAGCAGTTCTTC. It is translated as CASSFDRVNEQFF.

The rearrangement links TRBV19 to TRBJ1-4; TRBD1 is a possible D gene (6 bases). Looked up from germline, CDR1 is LNHDA and CDR2 is SQIVND (reference sequence). The V end was cut by 3 bases, the J end by 7 bases, with 12 bases between. This CDR3 has 14 residues. The CDR3 loop is CASSIWGLSEKLFF. CDR3 coding DNA: TGTGCCAGTAGTATCTGGGGGCTGAGTGAAAAACTGTTTTTT.

The genes are TRBV19 and TRBJ1-5; D may be TRBD1 (6 bases). The CDR3 spans 14 residues. Trimming took 4 bases from V and 4 from J, leaving 11 bases between them. In germline, CDR1 is LNHDA, CDR2 SQIVND (reference sequence). CDR3 sequence reads: CASSTLQGNQPQHF. In DNA form, the CDR3 reads TGTGCCAGTAGTACACTACAGGGAAATCAGCCCCAGCATTTT.

With regard to this clone: One junction end disagrees with the germline gene, perhaps due to a read error. Other DNA sequences of this sample code for an identical CDR3. This chain uses TRBV3-1 (or the pseudogene TRBV3-2) with TRBJ2-7, with a possible D match to TRBD2 (5 bases). CDR1 LGHDT and CDR2 YNNKEL come from the germline V gene (reference sequence). This CDR3 region has 13 residues. CDR3 nucleotides: TGTGCCAGCAGCCCCCCCGGGGTCTACGAACAGTACTTC. It yields the protein CASSPPGVYEQYF.

The gene calls are TRBV6-5 and TRBJ2-3; 12 nucleotides align to TRBD1. The length of the CDR3 is 15 residues. Germline values: CDR1 MNHEY, CDR2 SVGAGI. The V segment lost 8 bases and the J segment 1 base; nucleotides outside the gene matches: 4. DNA for the CDR3: TGTGCCAGCCGCCGGGACAGGGGGCGCACAGATACGCAGTATTTT. It specifies CASRRDRGRTDTQYF.

The chain couples TRBV9 to TRBJ1-3, with 8 nucleotides matching TRBD1. The V gene end was trimmed by 4 bases and the J gene end by 0 bases; junction bases not matched to a gene: 9. Germline V gene data show CDR1 as SGDLS and CDR2 as YYNGEE. This CDR3 region has 17 residues. The CDR3 nucleotides are TGTGCCAGCAGCATCCAGGGACAGGCTGTCTCTGGAAACACCATATATTTT. The encoded protein is CASSIQGQAVSGNTIYF.

This chain joins TRBV28 and TRBJ2-7, with D perhaps matching TRBD2 (6 bases). This CDR3 spans 15 amino acids. Trimming shortened V by 6 bases and J by 1 base, and 16 bases separated the two germline ends. Germline values: CDR1 MDHEN, CDR2 SYDVKM. CDR3 in amino acids: CASSKPGLESYEQYF. Written as DNA, the CDR3 is TGTGCCAGCAGCAAACCGGGACTCGAGTCCTACGAGCAGTACTTC.

The chain carries TRBV19 and TRBJ1-1; TRBD1 might be the D (5 bases). Germline values: CDR1 LNHDA, CDR2 SQIVND (reference sequence). V lost 6 bases and J 10 bases, leaving 15 bases between the germline ends. The length of the CDR3 is 12 residues. The CDR3: CASSQPRGPAFF. The CDR3 DNA sequence: TGTGCCAGTAGCCAACCAAGGGGCCCAGCTTTCTTT.

The chain is built from TRBV6-5 and TRBJ2-7; possibly TRBD2 for D (5 bases). Per germline, CDR1 MNHEY and CDR2 SVGAGI. The CDR3 totals 15 residues. With 5 bases removed from V and 3 bases from J, the gap between germline ends came to 17 bases. In DNA form, the CDR3 reads TGTGCCAGCAGTCAAACCCGTGTCGGGGTCTACGAGCAGTACTTC. Translating it yields CASSQTRVGVYEQYF.

Here the CDR3 reads CASSLVASGSFDNEQFF. In DNA form, the CDR3 reads TGCGCCAGCAGCTTGGTCGCTAGCGGGAGTTTCGACAATGAGCAGTTCTTC. The rearrangement links TRBV5-1 to TRBJ2-1; 10 nucleotides match TRBD2. Germline-derived CDR1 and CDR2 are SGHRS and YFSETQ. The CDR3 sequence is 17 residues long. The V gene end was trimmed by 0 bases and the J gene end by 5 bases; junction bases not matched to a gene: 8.

The chain links TRBV5-6 to TRBJ2-2; TRBD2 might be the D (5 bases). Germline V gene sequence: CDR1 SGHDT, CDR2 YYEEEE. The CDR3 is 13 amino acids. V was pared by 7 bases and J by 4 bases, with 11 bases between. CDR3 DNA sequence: TGTGCCAGCGCGGGCCTGGGCACCGGGGAGCTGTTTTTT. Residues: CASAGLGTGELFF.

The rearrangement links TRBV28 to TRBJ1-1; D possibly corresponds to TRBD1 (5 bases). Germline CDR1 reads MDHEN; CDR2 reads SYDVKM. V lost 9 bases, J lost 11 bases, and 13 bases lay in between. The CDR3 loop spans 10 amino acids. DNA of the CDR3: TGTGCCAGTCAAGCGGGACGGGCTTTCTTT. Its protein is CASQAGRAFF.

This clone came up a few times. The V call is TRBV28, the J call TRBJ1-2; 9 bases are shared with TRBD1. The CDR3 loop spans 14 amino acids. With V trimmed by 1 base and J by 4 bases, 1 base remained unmatched. Looked up from germline, CDR1 is MDHEN and CDR2 is SYDVKM. The CDR3 coding sequence is TGTGCCAGCAGTTTATCGACAGGGGGCTATGGCTACACCTTC. Amino acids: CASSLSTGGYGYTF.

The chain uses TRBV27 and TRBJ2-1; TRBD1 aligns across 8 bases. J gave up 5 bases and V 5 bases, and 8 bases lay outside the gene matches. Germline CDR1 and CDR2: MNHEY and SMNVEV (reference sequence). This CDR3 has 15 residues. The CDR3 coding sequence is TGTGCCAGCAGTCGATGGACAGGGCGCCACAATGAGCAGTTCTTC. Translation gives CASSRWTGRHNEQFF.

This chain uses TRBV5-1 with TRBJ2-4, with D perhaps TRBD1 (5 bases). Trimming pared 4 bases from V and 1 base from J, leaving 15 bases between. Germline values: CDR1 SGHRS, CDR2 YFSETQ. CDR3 length: 16 residues. The CDR3 reads CASSPGPSGAKNIQYF. The CDR3 coding sequence is TGCGCCAGCAGCCCAGGGCCATCTGGGGCCAAAAACATTCAGTACTTC.

The chain links TRBV14 to TRBJ2-5, with a tentative D call TRBD1 (6 bases). Per the germline V gene, CDR1 is SGHDN and CDR2 is FVKESK. Trimming removed 4 bases from V and 2 bases from J, with 8 bases in between. CDR3 length: 13 amino acids. The DNA for the CDR3 is TGTGCCAGCAGCCGGGACATACAAGAGACCCAGTACTTC. Its protein product is CASSRDIQETQYF.